A single sample gave rise to the 28 T cell receptor beta chains below, sequenced in a study of CXCR3-negative and CXCR3-positive naive CD8 T cells. Each TRB cDNA library was prepared by 5' RACE (with UMI labels). No DNA is given; TCRdb re-called the 5' RACE reads and lists each CDR3 protein once. Its table records tens of thousands of distinct CDR3 sequences. Sequenced: naive CXCR3- CD8+ T cells from blood. Subset indicated: CD45RO-CCR7+CD27+CD95- naive CD8+ T cells lacking CXCR3 (TNR3-). Receptor source: a human donor in good health. Some clones in this sample may be carry-over from other donors' samples.

V is TRBV29-1 and J is TRBJ2-3; TCRdb gives TRBD2 as the D gene, but with no DNA this cannot be confirmed. CDR3 length: 13 residues. Germline-derived CDR1 and CDR2 are SQVTM and ANQGSEA. The CDR3 loop reads CSGTSGSADTQYF.

The CDR3 reads CASRTPQRGSYNEQFF. The rearrangement joins TRBV6-6 to TRBJ2-1; absent DNA, TCRdb's TRBD2 call cannot be checked. CDR3 size: 16 residues. Germline lookup yields CDR1 MNHNY and CDR2 SVGAGI (reference sequence).

This sequence joins TRBV5-1 and TRBJ2-1; absent DNA, TCRdb's TRBD2 call cannot be checked. The CDR3 consists of 19 residues. The germline V gene encodes CDR1 SGHRS and CDR2 YFSETQ. The chain's CDR3 is CASSLSPDLLSGSGNEQFF.

The chain is built from TRBV5-1 and TRBJ1-2. There are 13 residues in the CDR3. Germline V gene data show CDR1 as SGHRS and CDR2 as YFSETQ. The CDR3 loop reads CASSLMGADGYTF.

The chain combines TRBV14 with TRBJ2-5. Looked up from germline, CDR1 is SGHDN and CDR2 is FVKESK. CDR3 size: 15 residues. The CDR3: CASSQVGTTQETQYF.

The genes are TRBV21-1 and TRBJ2-2; TCRdb names TRBD1, which stays unverified in the absence of DNA. TRBV21-1 is tagged as a pseudogene. The CDR3 has 14 residues. The CDR3 region is CASSSRKKTGELFF.

The rearrangement joins TRBV7-7 to TRBJ2-1; no DNA is available, so the TRBD2 call from TCRdb remains unchecked. CDR1 is SSHAT and CDR2 is FNYEAQ in the germline V gene (reference sequence). The CDR3 is 14 amino acids. This CDR3 is CASSGGRACNEQFF.

J is TRBJ2-7 and V is TRBV12-3 or TRBV12-4; TCRdb's D call, TRBD2, is unchecked because there is no DNA. CDR3 length equals 16 residues. The CDR3 loop is CASRSPGLAARYEQYF.

The CDR3 loop is CASRGQGAMVYEQYF. The chain is built from TRBV6-1 and TRBJ2-7; the TCRdb call, TRBD1, lacks DNA for checking. Per germline, CDR1 MNHNS and CDR2 SASEGT. The CDR3 loop spans 15 amino acids.

V gene TRBV19 combines with J gene TRBJ2-7; TCRdb calls TRBD1, which cannot be checked without DNA. The CDR3 is 16 residues long. Germline V gives CDR1 LNHDA, CDR2 SQIVND (reference sequence). CDR3 in amino acids: CASTPGQGAFGYEQYF.

V and J are TRBV7-2 and TRBJ1-2; TCRdb's D call, TRBD1, is unchecked because there is no DNA. The CDR3 is 14 residues long. Germline loops: CDR1 SGHTA, CDR2 FQGNSA. The CDR3 here is CASSPHRVNYGYTF.

V is TRBV4-1 and J is TRBJ2-2. This CDR3 has 14 residues. CDR1 is MGHRA and CDR2 is YSYEKL in the germline V gene. CDR3 in amino acids: CASGSETNTGELFF.

The rearrangement joins TRBV20-1 to TRBJ2-4; TCRdb picks TRBD1, but there is no DNA to check that call. The CDR3 is 12 amino acids. The V gene's germline CDR1 is DFQATT and CDR2 SNEGSKA (reference sequence). The CDR3 spells CSTPGPVNIQYF.

This chain links TRBV10-2 with TRBJ2-7. This CDR3 spans 12 amino acids. The germline V gene has CDR1 WSHSY and CDR2 SAAADI. CDR3 region: CASSLGQIEQYF.

The chain joins TRBV5-6 to TRBJ2-5. This CDR3 has 14 residues. Germline V gene data show CDR1 as SGHDT and CDR2 as YYEEEE. CDR3 protein: CASSYGGIQETQYF.

The chain links TRBV30 to TRBJ2-7. The V gene's germline CDR1 is GTSNPN and CDR2 SVGIG (reference sequence). This CDR3 spans 14 amino acids. CDR3 protein: CAWSDRMSSYEQYF. The full variable domain, its missing parts supplied by reference TRBV30 and TRBJ2-7, is SQTIHQWPATLVQPVGSPLSLECTVEGTSNPNLYWYRQAAGRGLQLLFYSVGIGQISSEVPQNLSASRPQDRQFILSSKKLLLSDSGFYLCAWSDRMSSYEQYFGPGTRLTVT.

V gene TRBV5-1 combines with J gene TRBJ1-5; the D call of TRBD1 rests on TCRdb alone, since no DNA is present to check it. Germline V gene data show CDR1 as SGHRS and CDR2 as YFSETQ. This CDR3 contains 14 residues. Here the CDR3 reads CASRPQGPNQPQHF.

The V gene is TRBV7-2, the J gene TRBJ2-2. The CDR3 loop spans 11 amino acids. Germline V gene data show CDR1 as SGHTA and CDR2 as FQGNSA. The CDR3: CAPEEGGELFF.

CDR3: CASSFAETTEAFF. The chain joins TRBV7-9 to TRBJ1-1. The CDR3 runs 13 residues. Germline values: CDR1 SEHNR, CDR2 FQNEAQ (reference sequence).

The V and J genes are TRBV7-8 and TRBJ2-5; TCRdb selects TRBD1, and the lack of DNA leaves this call unchecked. The germline gives CDR1 SGHVS, CDR2 FQNEAQ. This CDR3 has 14 residues. The CDR3 region is CASSPQGGQETQYF.

The chain combines TRBV21-1 with TRBJ1-2; as DNA is missing, the TRBD1 call by TCRdb cannot be tested. TRBV21-1 is a recognized pseudogene. This CDR3 has 18 residues. The CDR3 sequence is CASSKALSGQTSRYGYTF.

The chain is built from TRBV5-1 and TRBJ1-1. The CDR3 has 14 residues. Germline V gene data show CDR1 as SGHRS and CDR2 as YFSETQ. The chain's CDR3 is CASSLDPMNTEAFF.

J is TRBJ2-7 and V is TRBV3-1; TCRdb's D gene call, TRBD2, goes unchecked for lack of DNA. CDR1 and CDR2 from the germline V gene are LGHDT and YNNKEL (reference sequence). CDR3 length: 14 amino acids. The chain's CDR3 is CASSQDDAGPEQYF.

The chain carries TRBV29-1 and TRBJ2-7. Germline lookup yields CDR1 SQVTM and CDR2 ANQGSEA. CDR3 length equals 13 residues. The CDR3 sequence is CSVLSDSSYEQYF.

The V and J genes are TRBV20-1 and TRBJ2-5; TCRdb returns TRBD1, unconfirmable since there is no DNA. This CDR3 has 15 amino acids. Germline V gives CDR1 DFQATT, CDR2 SNEGSKA (reference sequence). The CDR3 loop is CSARETGTLELSQYF.

The chain employs TRBV28 and TRBJ1-2; TCRdb lists TRBD1, though no DNA is available to test this call. Germline V gives CDR1 MDHEN, CDR2 SYDVKM. CDR3 size: 12 residues. CDR3: CASNEGAMDYTF.

The rearrangement uses TRBV30 and TRBJ1-2; the TCRdb D gene call, TRBD1, has no DNA to confirm it. The CDR3 has 11 residues. The V gene's germline CDR1 is GTSNPN and CDR2 SVGIG (reference sequence). CDR3 residues: CAWTQGIGYTF.

The rearrangement uses TRBV4-1 and TRBJ2-1; TCRdb outputs TRBD2, but without DNA this stays unchecked. From germline, CDR1 is MGHRA and CDR2 YSYEKL. This CDR3 is 16 amino acids long. The CDR3 loop is CASSLLTGAADNEQFF.